This entry features one TCR beta chain sequence. This specimen belongs to a study of T cell changes during pregnancy in multiple sclerosis. The germline gives CDR1 SQVTM, CDR2 ANQGSEA. V lost 7 bases and J lost 4; bases outside the gene matches: 12. CDR3 length: 15 amino acids. Profiling relied on immunoSEQ multiplex PCR, and the TCRdb table lists in-frame clones only, not all of them. The top ten hold about 0.69% of the sample, which has about 79,000 clones, about 94% seen once. The gene calls are TRBV29-1 and TRBJ1-3; 8 bases fit TRBD1. This sequence was found in a female donor in good health, enrolled as a control in a pregnancy study. The sample was peripheral blood, taken in the second trimester of pregnancy. The CDR3 DNA is TGCAGCGCCCAACGCGGGACAGGTAGCGGAAACACCATATATTTT. Its translation is CSAQRGTGSGNTIYF.